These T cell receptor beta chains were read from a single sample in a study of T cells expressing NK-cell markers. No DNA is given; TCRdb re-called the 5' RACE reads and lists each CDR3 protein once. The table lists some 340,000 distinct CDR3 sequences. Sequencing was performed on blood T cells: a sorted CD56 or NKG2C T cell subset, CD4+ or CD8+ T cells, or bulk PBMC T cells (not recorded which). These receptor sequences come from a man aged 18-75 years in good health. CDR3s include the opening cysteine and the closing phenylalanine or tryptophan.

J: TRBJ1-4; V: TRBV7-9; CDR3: CASSLVTGVANEKLFF
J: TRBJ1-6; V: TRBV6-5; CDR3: CASSYRDSPLHF
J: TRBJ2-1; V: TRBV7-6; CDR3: CASSQRRKGQGVANEQFF
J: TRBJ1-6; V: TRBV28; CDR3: CASRGGQGAGSPLHF
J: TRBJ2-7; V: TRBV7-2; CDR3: CASSLNIHEQYF
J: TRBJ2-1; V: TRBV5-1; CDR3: CASSPGKVNRDNEQFF
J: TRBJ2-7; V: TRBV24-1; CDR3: CATSRIRVYEQYF
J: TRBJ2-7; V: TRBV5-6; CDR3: CASSLEVGVIFHEQYF
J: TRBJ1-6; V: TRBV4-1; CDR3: CASSQETLGNSPLHF
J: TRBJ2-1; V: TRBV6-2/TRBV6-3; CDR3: CASSRGGLERNEQFF
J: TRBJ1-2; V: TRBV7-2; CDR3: CASSRVGGAGGSGYTF
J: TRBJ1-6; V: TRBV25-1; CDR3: CASRPWQDYNSPLHF
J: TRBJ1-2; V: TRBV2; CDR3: CAIGSGIGYGYTF
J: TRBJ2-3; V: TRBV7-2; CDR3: CASSRSLSGGGTDTQYF
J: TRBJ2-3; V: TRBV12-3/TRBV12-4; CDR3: CASRPGQQPTDTQYF
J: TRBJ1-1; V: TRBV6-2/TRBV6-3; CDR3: CASSNTQGVTEAFF